The 16 T cell receptor beta chains given below trace back to one sample, sequenced in a study of control samples from healthy donors and cancer patients. Sequenced by immunoSEQ multiplex PCR; TCRdb stores in-frame clones only, minus some. This sample has roughly 88,000 clones; 80% to 95% occur once, and the top ten carry less than 10%. The sequencing input was blood. The receptors come from a man between 18 and 29 years old in good health.

In DNA form, the CDR3 reads TGTGCCAGCAGCCAAGTTTCATTGGTCCCTAGAGGGGACGAGCAGTACTTC. Protein sequence: CASSQVSLVPRGDEQYF. The rearrangement joins TRBV14 to TRBJ2-7; D may correspond to TRBD1 or TRBD2 (5 bases each). Between the trimmed V and J ends, which lost 1 base and 5 bases, there was a span of 21 bases. The V gene's germline CDR1 is SGHDN and CDR2 FVKESK. The CDR3 is 17 residues long.

The V and J genes are TRBV30 and TRBJ2-7, with a tentative D call TRBD1 (6 bases). Between the trimmed V and J ends, which lost 3 bases and 3 bases, there was a span of 12 bases. The CDR3 is made up of 13 amino acids. Germline CDR1 reads GTSNPN; CDR2 reads SVGIG (reference sequence). The CDR3 bases are TGTGCCTGGAGGGGGGCCCTGGGCTACGAGCAGTACTTC. It codes for CAWRGALGYEQYF.

This sequence joins TRBV12-5 and TRBJ1-1; D is ambiguous. Germline-derived CDR1 and CDR2 are LGHNT and FRNRAP. Trimming took 1 base from V and 8 from J, leaving 8 bases between them. This CDR3 comprises 12 residues. This chain's CDR3 is CASGLERAEAFF. In nucleotides, the CDR3 is TGTGCTAGTGGTTTGGAACGGGCAGAAGCTTTCTTT.

The J gene is TRBJ1-1, the V gene TRBV6-5; D gene ambiguous. The germline CDR1 and CDR2 sequences are MNHEY and SVGAGI. The V and J ends lost 6 bases and 0 bases respectively, with 2 bases between them. This CDR3 is built from 11 residues. The CDR3 reads CASRLNTEAFF. As DNA, the CDR3 is TGTGCCAGCAGATTGAACACTGAAGCTTTCTTT.

V usage is TRBV6-5 and J usage is TRBJ1-1; D call uncertain. Germline loops: CDR1 MNHEY, CDR2 SVGAGI. The CDR3 extends over 13 amino acids. Trimming removed 4 bases at V and 4 bases at J, with 10 bases between. The DNA for the CDR3 is TGTGCCAGCAGTTGGATAAAGGGCACTGAAGCTTTCTTT. This codes for CASSWIKGTEAFF.

As concerns this clone: Given a much more abundant clone one base away, this may be a read error. The V and J genes are TRBV30 and TRBJ1-5, with 7 bases that match TRBD1. Germline CDR1 and CDR2: GTSNPN and SVGIG (reference sequence). The CDR3 has 18 amino acids. The V segment lost 1 base and the J segment 0 bases; nucleotides outside the gene matches: 12. CDR3 protein: CAWSASGQHFNSNQPQHF. CDR3 sequence (DNA): TGTGCCTGGAGTGCTTCGGGACAGCATTTCAATAGCAATCAGCCCCAGCATTTT. Full variable domain (rest looked up from reference TRBV30 and TRBJ1-5): SQTIHQWPATLVQPVGSPLSLECTVEGTSNPNLYWYRQAAGRGLQLLFYSVGIGQISSEVPQNLSASRPQDRQFILSSKKLLLSDSGFYLCAWSASGQHFNSNQPQHFGDGTRLSIL.

This chain's CDR3 is CASSPSNNGYTF. In nucleotides, the CDR3 is TGTGCCAGCAGCCCCAGCAATAATGGCTACACCTTC. The chain couples TRBV3-1 (or the pseudogene TRBV3-2) to TRBJ1-2; D is ambiguous. Germline assignment: CDR1 LGHDT and CDR2 YNNKEL (reference sequence). Trimming cost V 4 bases and J 6 bases, with 9 bases left between them. The CDR3 covers 12 residues.

A note on this clone: Other DNA sequences from this sample encode an identical CDR3 as well. Written as DNA, the CDR3 is TGTGCCAGCTCACCTGGCGGAGTGAACACTGAAGCTTTCTTT. Its protein is CASSPGGVNTEAFF. This sequence joins TRBV18 and TRBJ1-1; D gene uncertain. This CDR3 comprises 14 residues. Germline CDR1 reads KGHSH; CDR2 reads LQKENI. Trimming pared 3 bases from V and 0 bases from J, leaving 8 bases between.

The chain recombines TRBV7-2 with TRBJ1-4, with TRBD1 as a possible D gene (5 bases). CDR3 length: 17 amino acids. Trimming took 2 bases from V and 7 from J, leaving 20 bases between them. From germline, CDR1 is SGHTA and CDR2 FQGNSA. The CDR3 nucleotides read TGTGCCAGCAGCTTAATATTAGACGGTGTCAGGGCTGAAAAACTGTTTTTT. This encodes CASSLILDGVRAEKLFF.

This chain joins TRBV7-9 and TRBJ1-1; the match to TRBD1 covers 7 bases. The V segment lost 4 bases and the J segment 1 base; nucleotides outside the gene matches: 6. This CDR3 comprises 15 residues. From germline, CDR1 is SEHNR and CDR2 FQNEAQ (reference sequence). CDR3 in amino acids: CASSSIRTGNTEAFF. CDR3 nucleotides: TGTGCCAGCAGCTCTATCAGGACAGGGAACACTGAAGCTTTCTTT. The variable domain in full, completed from reference TRBV7-9 and TRBJ1-1, reads DTGVSQNPRHKITKRGQNVTFRCDPISEHNRLYWYRQTLGQGPEFLTYFQNEAQLEKSRLLSDRFSAERPKGSFSTLEIQRTEQGDSAMYLCASSSIRTGNTEAFFGQGTRLTVV.

The rearrangement uses TRBV7-9 and TRBJ2-5; D remains unclear. V lost 2 bases and J 1 base, leaving 8 bases between the germline ends. The CDR3 consists of 14 residues. Germline CDR1 and CDR2: SEHNR and FQNEAQ (reference sequence). The CDR3 DNA follows: TGTGCCAGCAGCTTAAATACAATCCAAGAGACCCAGTACTTC. It encodes CASSLNTIQETQYF.

The chain joins TRBV6-5 to TRBJ1-1; a possible D gene is TRBD1 (5 bases). This CDR3 is 15 amino acids long. Germline CDR1 reads MNHEY; CDR2 reads SVGAGI. The V end was cut by 6 bases, the J end by 4 bases, with 18 bases between. This CDR3 is CASRQHGGEGTEAFF. CDR3 sequence (DNA): TGTGCCAGCAGGCAACACGGAGGGGAAGGCACTGAAGCTTTCTTT.

This sequence joins TRBV14 and TRBJ2-1, with D unclear. V was trimmed by 2 bases and J by 0 bases, leaving 8 bases between them. This CDR3 has 15 amino acids. Germline CDR1 SGHDN, CDR2 FVKESK. The CDR3 bases are TGTGCCAGCAGCCAAAGGGTTTCCTCCTACAATGAGCAGTTCTTC. Translating it yields CASSQRVSSYNEQFF.

The chain carries TRBV2 and TRBJ1-4; D is unclear. V lost 2 bases, J lost 5 bases, and 6 bases lay in between. The CDR3 runs to 13 residues. Germline lookup yields CDR1 SNHLY and CDR2 FYNNEI. The CDR3 spells CASSEWRNEKLFF. The CDR3 region has the DNA TGTGCCAGCAGTGAATGGAGGAATGAAAAACTGTTTTTT. Filled out from reference TRBV2 and TRBJ1-4, the complete variable domain reads EPEVTQTPSHQVTQMGQEVILRCVPISNHLYFYWYRQILGQKVEFLVSFYNNEISEKSEIFDDQFSVERPDGSNFTLKIRSTKLEDSAMYFCASSEWRNEKLFFGSGTQLSVL.

The chain combines TRBV6-2 or TRBV6-3 with TRBJ1-1; no reliable D call. V lost 0 bases and J lost 2, with 4 bases in between. Germline V gene data show CDR1 as MNHEY and CDR2 as SVGEGT. The CDR3 consists of 13 residues. The CDR3, as DNA: TGTGCCAGCAGTTACTCCCAAAACACTGAAGCTTTCTTT. This encodes CASSYSQNTEAFF.

The rearrangement links TRBV20-1 to TRBJ2-3; TRBD1 agrees at 9 bases. The CDR3 covers 16 residues. The junction had 10 bases not matched to a gene; V was cut back by 3 bases and J by 3 bases. Germline values: CDR1 DFQATT, CDR2 SNEGSKA (reference sequence). Here the CDR3 reads CSASSRDRVRTDTQYF. Here the CDR3 DNA reads TGCAGTGCTAGTTCCCGGGACAGGGTACGAACAGATACGCAGTATTTT.